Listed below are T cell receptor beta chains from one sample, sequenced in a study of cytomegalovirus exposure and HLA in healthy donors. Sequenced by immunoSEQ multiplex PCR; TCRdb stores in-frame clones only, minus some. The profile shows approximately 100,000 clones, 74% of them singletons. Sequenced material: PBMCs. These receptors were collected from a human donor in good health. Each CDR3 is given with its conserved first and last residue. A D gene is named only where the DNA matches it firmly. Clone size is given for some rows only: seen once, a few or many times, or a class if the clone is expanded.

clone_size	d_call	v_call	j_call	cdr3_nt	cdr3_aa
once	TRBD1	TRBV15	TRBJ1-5	TGTGCCACCAGCAGACGCACAGGGGAGAATCAGCCCCAGCATTTT	CATSRRTGENQPQHF
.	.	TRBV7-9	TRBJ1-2	TGTGCCAGCAGCCAAGACGGGGAAACTGGCTACACCTTC	CASSQDGETGYTF
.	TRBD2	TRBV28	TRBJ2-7	TGTGCCAGTAGCGGGACCCTTACGCCGCAGTACTTC	CASSGTLTPQYF
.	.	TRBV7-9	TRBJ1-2	TGTGCCAGCAGACCGGCGGTGTCCTATGGCTACACCTTC	CASRPAVSYGYTF
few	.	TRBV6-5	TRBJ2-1	TGTGCCAGCAGTCAGGGAGCGATCGACAGGAATGAGCAGTTCTTC	CASSQGAIDRNEQFF
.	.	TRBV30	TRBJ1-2	TGTGCCTGGAGCGTTCGAGTAGGCTACACCTTC	CAWSVRVGYTF
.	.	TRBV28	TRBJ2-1	TGTGCCAGCAGTTTATCGCCCCTAGTTAATGAGCAGTTCTTC	CASSLSPLVNEQFF
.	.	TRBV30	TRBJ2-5	TGTGCCTGGAGAGAGGGAATCGGAGAGACCCAGTACTTC	CAWREGIGETQYF
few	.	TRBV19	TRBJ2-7	TGTGCCAGTAGTATCGGAGGGTACGAGCAGTACTTC	CASSIGGYEQYF
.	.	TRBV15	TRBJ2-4	TGTGCCACCGGACAGATAGCCAAAAACATTCAGTACTTC	CATGQIAKNIQYF
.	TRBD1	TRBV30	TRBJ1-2	TGTGCCTGGGCCCCTGACAGGGCCCAAAACTATGGCTACACCTTC	CAWAPDRAQNYGYTF
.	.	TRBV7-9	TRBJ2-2	TGTGCCAGCAGCCTACGTGTACGGTCCCACACCGGGGAGCTGTTTTTT	CASSLRVRSHTGELFF
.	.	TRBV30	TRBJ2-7	TGTGCCTGGGCCCGTACGGGAGAGCAGTACTTC	CAWARTGEQYF
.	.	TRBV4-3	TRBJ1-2	TGCGCCAGCAGCCAAGAGGTCCCGCGTTCAAGAATTCCTAACTATGGCTACACCTTC	CASSQEVPRSRIPNYGYTF
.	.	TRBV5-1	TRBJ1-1	TGCGCCAGCAGCCAAGGGGGGGGAAACACTGAAGCTTTCTTT	CASSQGGGNTEAFF
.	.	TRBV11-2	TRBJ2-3	TGTGCCAGCAGTCCAAAAAGGGGTCCTACAGATACGCAGTATTTT	CASSPKRGPTDTQYF
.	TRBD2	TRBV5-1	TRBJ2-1	TGCGCCACCCGAGGACTAGCTTCCTACAATGAGCAGTTCTTC	CATRGLASYNEQFF
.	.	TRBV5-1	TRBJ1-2	TGCGCCAGCAGCTTGGTTACAGCCTATGGCTACACCTTC	CASSLVTAYGYTF
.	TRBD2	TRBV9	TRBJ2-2	TGTGCCAGCAGCCCCTCAGCGGGAGGCGTGGGCACCGGGGAGCTGTTTTTT	CASSPSAGGVGTGELFF
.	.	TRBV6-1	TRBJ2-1	TGTGCCAGCACCACTACTAGCTCCTACAATGAGCAGTTCTTC	CASTTTSSYNEQFF
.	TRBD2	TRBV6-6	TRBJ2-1	TGTGCCAGTCTGGGATTCGGGACTAGCGGGTGGGGGGAGCAGTTCTTC	CASLGFGTSGWGEQFF
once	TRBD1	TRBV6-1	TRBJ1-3	TGTGCCAGCAGCGGGACAGGGACTGGAAACACCATATATTTT	CASSGTGTGNTIYF
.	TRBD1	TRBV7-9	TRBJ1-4	TGTGCCAGCAGCTCAGGGGGACCCTCAACTAATGAAAAACTGTTTTTT	CASSSGGPSTNEKLFF